The following is a TCR beta chain sequence with its context. The J segment lost 4 bases and the V segment lost 4 bases, leaving 7 bases of the junction unmatched. This CDR3 has 16 amino acids. Germline V gene data show CDR1 as LNHNV and CDR2 as YYDKDF (reference sequence). These data come from a study of blood T cell repertoires in COVID-19. About the research overall: Material from acute and convalescent COVID-19 was sourced from the United States, Italy and Spain.

Method: immunoSEQ multiplex PCR; TCRdb's copy keeps in-frame clones and lacks some. The sample yields 150,000 or so clones, 75% to 85% seen once. Seattle patients were enrolled while actively infected and followed longitudinally. This TCR derives from a woman aged 60-75 years with COVID-19, enrolled during active disease. The chain couples TRBV15 to TRBJ1-4; 9 positions agree with TRBD1. Sequencing used peripheral blood. The CDR3 region is CATSTGGTGINEKLFF. The CDR3 nucleotides are TGTGCCACCAGCACAGGGGGGACAGGGATTAATGAAAAACTGTTTTTT.